The 14 T cell receptor beta chains below were found in one sample sequenced in a study of blood T cell repertoires in COVID-19. The method was immunoSEQ multiplex PCR; TCRdb's version includes in-frame clones alone and lacks a portion of them. Altogether 260,000 or so clones are present, roughly 76% being singletons, with the ten largest covering 6.5% to 9%. Sample: peripheral blood. The origin of the receptors is a woman aged 80 or over with COVID-19, enrolled during active disease.

The rearrangement links TRBV9 to TRBJ1-5; 7 nucleotides align to TRBD1. Trimming cost V 3 bases and J 6 bases; bases outside gene matches: 3. The CDR3 has 13 residues. Germline V lookup: CDR1 SGDLS, CDR2 YYNGEE. CDR3 region: CASSAGTAQPQHF. CDR3 sequence (DNA): TGTGCCAGCAGCGCCGGGACAGCTCAGCCCCAGCATTTT.

J is TRBJ2-2 and V is TRBV7-2; the D gene is possibly TRBD2 (6 bases). Germline lookup yields CDR1 SGHTA and CDR2 FQGNSA. The CDR3 totals 16 residues. The germline V and J ends were trimmed by 5 bases and 0 bases, with 13 bases remaining between them. The CDR3 spells CASSPWIAANTGELFF. The DNA for the CDR3 is TGTGCCAGCAGCCCCTGGATAGCGGCGAACACCGGGGAGCTGTTTTTT.

This chain joins TRBV6-5 and TRBJ1-1; maybe TRBD1 (5 bases). This CDR3 contains 13 residues. Trimming cost V 4 bases and J 1 base, with 7 bases left between them. Germline CDR1 and CDR2: MNHEY and SVGAGI. CDR3 DNA: TGTGCCAGCAGTTTCCAGGGGAACACTGAAGCTTTCTTT. Translated: CASSFQGNTEAFF.

The V and J genes are TRBV24-1 and TRBJ1-6; the match to TRBD1 covers 12 bases. The trim removed 7 bases at V and 0 bases at J, leaving 6 bases unmatched. The CDR3 sequence is 18 residues long. Germline V gene data show CDR1 as KGHDR and CDR2 as SFDVKD. CDR3 sequence (DNA): TGTGCCACCAGACCGGGACAGGGGGCAAGCTCCTATAATTCACCCCTCCACTTT. Encoded protein: CATRPGQGASSYNSPLHF.

The chain uses TRBV5-1 and TRBJ2-1; TRBD2 agrees at 8 bases. CDR1 and CDR2 from the germline V gene are SGHRS and YFSETQ. This CDR3 comprises 16 residues. The V segment lost 4 bases and the J segment 2 bases; nucleotides outside the gene matches: 8. The CDR3 protein is CASSEPGLGTYNEQFF. CDR3 coding DNA: TGCGCCAGCAGCGAGCCGGGACTAGGTACCTACAATGAGCAGTTCTTC. The full variable domain, in which reference TRBV5-1 and TRBJ2-1 provide the parts outside the CDR3, is KAGVTQTPRYLIKTRGQQVTLSCSPISGHRSVSWYQQTPGQGLQFLFEYFSETQRNKGNFPGRFSGRQFSNSRSEMNVSTLELGDSALYLCASSEPGLGTYNEQFFGPGTRLTVL.

This chain links TRBV6-4 with TRBJ2-6, with D unresolved. CDR3 length: 16 amino acids. V lost 7 bases, J lost 0 bases, and 13 bases lay in between. Germline lookup yields CDR1 MRHNA and CDR2 SNTAGT. This chain's CDR3 is CASKRSSNSGANVLTF. CDR3 bases: TGTGCCAGCAAGCGCTCGAGTAACTCTGGGGCCAACGTCCTGACTTTC.

This clone was observed once. The chain combines TRBV4-3 with TRBJ2-2; 8 nucleotides agree with TRBD1. V shed 3 bases, J shed 3 bases, and the junction held 9 bases outside the gene matches. Per the germline V gene, CDR1 is LGHNA and CDR2 is YSLEER. This CDR3 is built from 17 residues. The CDR3 DNA follows: TGCGCCAGCAGCCAGGGGGGCGGACAGGGTCACACCGGGGAGCTGTTTTTT. It encodes CASSQGGGQGHTGELFF.

The V call is TRBV7-9, the J call TRBJ2-7; TRBD2 is a possible D gene (5 bases). The CDR3 sequence is 14 residues long. CDR1 SEHNR and CDR2 FQNEAQ come from the germline V gene (reference sequence). The germline V and J ends were trimmed by 6 bases and 2 bases, with 14 bases remaining between them. CDR3 nucleotide sequence: TGTGCCAGCAGTAATGAATGGGAGCCCTACGAGCAGTACTTC. Amino acid sequence: CASSNEWEPYEQYF.

This chain uses TRBV14 with TRBJ1-3, with D possibly TRBD1 on 5 matching bases. CDR1 is SGHDN, CDR2 FVKESK, per germline. The CDR3 length is 14 residues. Deletions cut 4 bases from V and 0 bases from J, with 7 bases between. The CDR3 DNA follows: TGTGCCAGCAGCCCACAGGTCTCTGGAAACACCATATATTTT. Translated, it gives CASSPQVSGNTIYF.

A few counts support this clone. The CDR3 loop is CASSRNRGRQPQHF. The DNA of the CDR3 is TGTGCCAGCAGCAGAAACAGGGGGCGTCAGCCCCAGCATTTT. The chain recombines TRBV16 with TRBJ1-5, with 9 bases identical to TRBD1. CDR3 length: 14 residues. The V segment lost 5 bases and the J segment 6 bases; nucleotides outside the gene matches: 5. CDR1 is KGHSY, CDR2 FQNENV, per germline.

The CDR3 DNA follows: TGTGCCAGCAGCTTATTAACTCAGGGGGCGCTCTGGCAGCCCCAGCATTTT. Translated: CASSLLTQGALWQPQHF. The J gene is TRBJ1-5, the V gene TRBV7-8; 8 positions agree with TRBD1. The V segment lost 2 bases and the J segment 7 bases; nucleotides outside the gene matches: 13. This CDR3 comprises 17 residues. Germline CDR1 reads SGHVS; CDR2 reads FQNEAQ.

V gene TRBV5-1 combines with J gene TRBJ1-1; no firm D call. The CDR3 length is 16 residues. Trimming stripped 5 bases from V and 0 bases from J, with 17 bases between. CDR1 SGHRS and CDR2 YFSETQ come from the germline V gene. In DNA, the CDR3 is TGCGCCAGCAGTTCGCGATATGACGGGATGAACACTGAAGCTTTCTTT. Translated: CASSSRYDGMNTEAFF.

The rearrangement uses TRBV28 and TRBJ2-5, with 11 bases lining up with TRBD2. The CDR3 is 16 residues long. The germline CDR1 and CDR2 sequences are MDHEN and SYDVKM. Unmatched junction bases numbered 9, after V lost 3 bases and J lost 6 bases. DNA for the CDR3: TGTGCCAGCAGTTTCGGGCTAGCGGGAGGCCCCCAGACCCAGTACTTC. It translates to CASSFGLAGGPQTQYF. Filled out from reference TRBV28 and TRBJ2-5, the complete variable domain reads DVKVTQSSRYLVKRTGEKVFLECVQDMDHENMFWYRQDPGLGLRLIYFSYDVKMKEKGDIPEGYSVSREKKERFSLILESASTNQTSMYLCASSFGLAGGPQTQYFGPGTRLLVL.

The chain combines TRBV7-2 with TRBJ2-5; 14 nucleotides line up with TRBD2. CDR3 length equals 17 residues. The V gene end was trimmed by 3 bases and the J gene end by 8 bases; junction bases not matched to a gene: 11. Germline CDR1 reads SGHTA; CDR2 reads FQGNSA. In DNA, the CDR3 is TGTGCCAGCAGCTTGGGCCCGGGACTAGCGGGAGTAGCAACCCAGTACTTC. Its translation: CASSLGPGLAGVATQYF. The complete variable domain, with remaining parts taken from reference TRBV7-2 and TRBJ2-5, reads GAGVSQSPSNKVTEKGKDVELRCDPISGHTALYWYRQSLGQGLEFLIYFQGNSAPDKSGLPSDRFSAERTGGSVSTLTIQRTQQEDSAVYLCASSLGPGLAGVATQYFGPGTRLLVL.